This T cell receptor (beta chain) was sequenced for a study of T cells in Graves' hyperthyroidism and ophthalmopathy. Findings and caveats of the study: The model identified upcoming ophthalmopathy a median approximately six months ahead of onset.

TCR beta CDR3 regions were amplified from RNA transcripts. The HTBI set primed first-round TCR CDR3 RT-PCR. TCRdb independently ran MiXCR on the multiplex PCR reads; one entry per CDR3 protein. The sample yields a few hundred thousand distinct CDR3 sequences, just under 25% seen once. The study defined stable Graves' hyperthyroidism as no ophthalmopathy progression within 18 months. This clonotype was counted at least ten times. What it binds is not known. CDR3 size: 13 residues. CDR1 is MNHEY, CDR2 SVGEGT, per germline. J lost 6 bases, V lost 10 bases, and 9 bases had no gene match. The specimen sequenced was blood. The chain links TRBV6-2 or TRBV6-3 to TRBJ1-2; 9 bases fit TRBD1. This TCR was sampled from a man aged 50 or older with Graves' hyperthyroidism. The CDR3 DNA is TGTGCCACTACGACAGGGGGACCAGATGGCTACACCTTC. As protein: CATTTGGPDGYTF.